Each of the 27 T cell receptor beta chains below was sequenced from the same sample in a study of T cells after somatic rescue of genetic block. Clones were sequenced by immunoSEQ multiplex PCR, and TCRdb holds only the in-frame ones, with some missing. Among roughly 8,000 clones listed, roughly 80% were seen once. Material: peripheral blood mononuclear cells (PBMCs). These receptors were taken from a boy aged 5-17 years.

The J gene is TRBJ2-7, the V gene TRBV7-2; TRBD2 aligns across 9 bases. Germline V gene sequence: CDR1 SGHTA, CDR2 FQGNSA. Trimming removed 5 bases from V and 3 bases from J; junction bases left unmatched: 11. This CDR3 has 16 residues. The CDR3 DNA reads TGTGCCAGCAGCCCCTACATAGCGGGGGTCTACTACGAGCAGTACTTC. Protein: CASSPYIAGVYYEQYF.

The rearrangement links TRBV6-1 to TRBJ2-1; tentative D call: TRBD1 (5 bases). The CDR3 length is 13 residues. CDR1 and CDR2 from the germline V gene are MNHNS and SASEGT. Between the trimmed V and J ends, which lost 0 bases and 10 bases, there was a span of 10 bases. The CDR3 nucleotides are TGTGCCAGCAGTGAAGCGCGACAGTCGGAGCAGTTCTTC. The encoded protein is CASSEARQSEQFF.

The V and J genes are TRBV4-3 and TRBJ2-5, with D maybe TRBD2 (5 bases). The germline gives CDR1 LGHNA, CDR2 YSLEER. Between the trimmed V and J ends, which lost 4 bases and 7 bases, there was a span of 10 bases. This CDR3 comprises 12 residues. The CDR3 sequence is CASSLSRGTQYF. In nucleotides, the CDR3 is TGCGCCAGCAGCCTTTCCCGGGGGACCCAGTACTTC.

V and J are TRBV2 and TRBJ1-1; 7 bases match TRBD1. The CDR3 is made up of 13 amino acids. The germline gives CDR1 SNHLY, CDR2 FYNNEI. J was trimmed by 8 bases and V by 4 bases; bases with no gene match: 7. CDR3 residues: CASSGFPGQEAFF. The CDR3, as DNA: TGTGCCAGCAGTGGATTTCCGGGACAGGAAGCTTTCTTT.

V gene TRBV7-3 combines with J gene TRBJ2-7, with D maybe TRBD2 (5 bases). In germline, CDR1 is SGHTA, CDR2 FQGTGA. CDR3 size: 18 residues. V was pared by 0 bases and J by 2 bases, with 20 bases between. CDR3 amino acids: CASSLTTAAARPTYEQYF. CDR3 DNA sequence: TGTGCCAGCAGCTTAACTACTGCAGCGGCTCGGCCCACCTACGAGCAGTACTTC.

V gene TRBV4-1 combines with J gene TRBJ2-5; D remains ambiguous. Trimming stripped 1 base from V and 6 bases from J, with 12 bases between. The germline V gene encodes CDR1 MGHRA and CDR2 YSYEKL. The CDR3 loop spans 14 amino acids. CDR3 sequence (DNA): TGCGCCAGCAGCCAAGCTTGGGATTTGAAGACCCAGTACTTC. Protein product: CASSQAWDLKTQYF.

The chain uses TRBV11-2 and TRBJ1-3, with 7 bases lining up with TRBD1. Trimming cost V 5 bases and J 2 bases; bases outside gene matches: 9. This CDR3 contains 16 residues. CDR1 is SGHAT and CDR2 is FQNNGV in the germline V gene. This CDR3 reads CASSPATGKAGNTIYF. CDR3 DNA: TGTGCCAGCAGCCCCGCGACAGGGAAAGCTGGAAACACCATATATTTT.

This clone is a singleton in its sample. The genes are TRBV10-2 and TRBJ2-7; no clear D. CDR3 length: 14 amino acids. Germline CDR1 reads WSHSY; CDR2 reads SAAADI. The germline V and J ends were trimmed by 3 bases and 2 bases, with 11 bases remaining between them. DNA of the CDR3: TGCGCCAGCAGTGAACCACGGGTCGCCTACGAGCAGTACTTC. Translated: CASSEPRVAYEQYF.

This clone was counted a single time. V usage is TRBV25-1 and J usage is TRBJ1-2; D is possibly TRBD1 (6 bases). This CDR3 comprises 12 residues. Germline-derived CDR1 and CDR2 are MGHDK and SYGVNS. Trimming stripped 4 bases from V and 6 bases from J, with 9 bases between. CDR3 protein: CASSGYRDGYTF. The CDR3 nucleotides are TGTGCCAGCAGTGGATACAGGGATGGCTACACCTTC.

The chain couples TRBV15 to TRBJ1-5; no definite D call. Germline loops: CDR1 LNHNV, CDR2 YYDKDF (reference sequence). The CDR3 sequence is 15 residues long. V shed 1 base and J shed 0 bases, with 7 bases lying between them. The CDR3 here is CATSRVGNSNQPQHF. The CDR3 nucleotides read TGTGCCACCAGCAGAGTTGGCAATAGCAATCAGCCCCAGCATTTT.

The chain couples TRBV6-1 to TRBJ1-2; tentatively, D is TRBD1 (6 bases). The length of the CDR3 is 12 residues. CDR1 MNHNS and CDR2 SASEGT come from the germline V gene. Trimming stripped 2 bases from V and 6 bases from J, with 7 bases between. The CDR3 DNA is TGTGCCAGCAGTGAACGGGGGCATGGCTACACCTTC. It specifies CASSERGHGYTF.

The gene calls are TRBV28 and TRBJ2-3; tentative D call: TRBD2 (6 bases). CDR3 length equals 16 residues. The V end lost 3 bases, the J end lost 0 bases, and 13 bases lay between the germline ends. Germline lookup yields CDR1 MDHEN and CDR2 SYDVKM. Written as DNA, the CDR3 is TGTGCCAGCAGTTTGAGTCTAGCGATGAGCACAGATACGCAGTATTTT. As protein: CASSLSLAMSTDTQYF.

V gene TRBV6-1 combines with J gene TRBJ1-5; D not certain. This CDR3 is 17 amino acids long. Trimming took off 2 bases at V and 6 bases at J, with 20 bases between the two ends. The germline gives CDR1 MNHNS, CDR2 SASEGT. Written as DNA, the CDR3 is TGTGCCAGCAGTGAAAAAGTTGTGACGGTCGCAAGTCAGCCCCAGCATTTT. Protein product: CASSEKVVTVASQPQHF.

The rearrangement joins TRBV20-1 to TRBJ1-1; D is unclear. Germline CDR1 is DFQATT and CDR2 is SNEGSKA (reference sequence). Trimming stripped 6 bases from V and 3 bases from J, with 8 bases between. This CDR3 contains 11 residues. CDR3 residues: CSAGRDTEAFF. CDR3 DNA sequence: TGCAGTGCCGGGCGGGACACTGAAGCTTTCTTT.

CDR3 loop: CASSLLGTGELFF. The CDR3 DNA sequence: TGTGCCAGCAGTCTTCTGGGGACCGGGGAGCTGTTTTTT. V is TRBV28 and J is TRBJ2-2; no reliable D call. V lost 5 bases and J 5 bases, leaving 9 bases between the germline ends. From germline, CDR1 is MDHEN and CDR2 SYDVKM. This CDR3 is 13 amino acids long.

This chain uses TRBV7-2 with TRBJ2-5; D might be TRBD1 (5 bases). Germline lookup yields CDR1 SGHTA and CDR2 FQGNSA. V was cut by 3 bases and J by 5 bases, with 16 bases left in between. The CDR3 runs to 15 residues. CDR3 amino acids: CASSLGMGLRETQYF. CDR3 in DNA: TGTGCCAGCAGCTTGGGGATGGGGCTTAGGGAGACCCAGTACTTC.

The sample holds one count of this clone. The J gene is TRBJ2-3, the V gene TRBV28; TRBD2 might be the D (6 bases). Germline lookup yields CDR1 MDHEN and CDR2 SYDVKM. The length of the CDR3 is 18 residues. V lost 6 bases and J lost 1, with 23 bases in between. Written as DNA, the CDR3 is TGTGCCAGCAGCCAATCTTTAGAGGGACTCCCTCGCACAGATACGCAGTATTTT. This translates into CASSQSLEGLPRTDTQYF.

The chain employs TRBV7-8 and TRBJ2-4; possible D gene TRBD2, 6 bases. Germline lookup yields CDR1 SGHVS and CDR2 FQNEAQ. This CDR3 region has 14 residues. Trimming pared 1 base from V and 9 bases from J, leaving 13 bases between. CDR3 sequence (DNA): TGTGCCAGCAGCTTAGGGGACTCCCTGGGCATTCAGTACTTC. Its translation: CASSLGDSLGIQYF.

The table lists this clone with a count of one. The V call is TRBV4-3, the J call TRBJ2-1; the match to TRBD2 covers 7 bases. Trimming removed 1 base from V and 5 bases from J; junction bases left unmatched: 5. CDR1 is LGHNA, CDR2 YSLEER, per germline. This CDR3 comprises 15 residues. The CDR3 bases are TGCGCCAGCAGCCAAGCAGGACTAGGGAACAATGAGCAGTTCTTC. It is translated as CASSQAGLGNNEQFF.

This chain links TRBV7-3 with TRBJ2-1; D not resolved. Germline CDR1 is SGHTA and CDR2 is FQGTGA. V dropped 0 bases and J dropped 5 bases, with 11 bases sitting between them. CDR3 length: 15 residues. CDR3: CASSLTSRGDNEQFF. The CDR3 DNA follows: TGTGCCAGCAGCTTAACGTCTCGCGGAGACAATGAGCAGTTCTTC.

This chain connects TRBV11-2 to TRBJ2-7; a weak D match, TRBD2 (6 bases). With 1 base removed from V and 3 bases from J, the gap between germline ends came to 16 bases. The CDR3 length is 16 residues. CDR1 SGHAT and CDR2 FQNNGV come from the germline V gene. In DNA, the CDR3 is TGTGCCAGCAGCTTAGCTGCCGCGGGGTTAGACTACGAGCAGTACTTC. Protein product: CASSLAAAGLDYEQYF.

V and J are TRBV18 and TRBJ1-1, with TRBD1 identical over 9 bases. The J segment lost 1 base and the V segment lost 3 bases, leaving 12 bases of the junction unmatched. The CDR3 runs 18 residues. Germline CDR1 reads KGHSH; CDR2 reads LQKENI. In DNA form, the CDR3 reads TGTGCCAGCTCACCCTATCCGACAGGGGGTTTGGGGAACACTGAAGCTTTCTTT. Protein sequence: CASSPYPTGGLGNTEAFF. Full variable domain (outside the CDR3, taken from reference TRBV18 and TRBJ1-1): NAGVMQNPRHLVRRRGQEARLRCSPMKGHSHVYWYRQLPEEGLKFMVYLQKENIIDESGMPKERFSAEFPKEGPSILRIQQVVRGDSAAYFCASSPYPTGGLGNTEAFFGQGTRLTVV.

The CDR3: CASSDWTGRGYTF. CDR3 DNA: TGTGCCAGCAGTGACTGGACAGGGCGCGGCTACACCTTC. This rearrangement joins TRBV6-1 to TRBJ1-2; 8 bases map to TRBD1. This CDR3 region has 13 residues. Germline V gives CDR1 MNHNS, CDR2 SASEGT. V shed 3 bases, J shed 8 bases, and the junction held 5 bases outside the gene matches.

The CDR3 bases are TGCGCCAGCAGCTTCGAGGGGAGGGGAAACTATGGCTACACCTTC. Amino acid sequence: CASSFEGRGNYGYTF. V gene TRBV5-1 combines with J gene TRBJ1-2, with a possible D match to TRBD1 (5 bases). Germline V gene sequence: CDR1 SGHRS, CDR2 YFSETQ. The CDR3 length is 15 residues. The V end was cut by 2 bases, the J end by 2 bases, with 13 bases between.

The J gene is TRBJ1-5, the V gene TRBV19, with 9 bases that match TRBD1. Germline V gives CDR1 LNHDA, CDR2 SQIVND (reference sequence). Trimming removed 3 bases from V and 7 bases from J; junction bases left unmatched: 10. The CDR3 contains 16 residues. The CDR3 nucleotides are TGTGCCAGTAGTATTTCCGGACAGGGGTCAGGGCAGCCCCAGCATTTT. It is translated as CASSISGQGSGQPQHF. Combining the CDR3 with reference TRBV19 and TRBJ1-5 gives the whole variable domain DGGITQSPKYLFRKEGQNVTLSCEQNLNHDAMYWYRQDPGQGLRLIYYSQIVNDFQKGDIAEGYSVSREKKESFPLTVTSAQKNPTAFYLCASSISGQGSGQPQHFGDGTRLSIL.

The chain employs TRBV5-4 and TRBJ2-3; 10 bases align to TRBD2. Germline CDR1 reads SGHNT; CDR2 reads YYREEE (reference sequence). With 4 bases clipped from V and 4 bases from J, the junction kept 6 bases outside the gene matches. The CDR3 has 15 amino acids. Written as DNA, the CDR3 is TGTGCCAGCAGCCACAGCGGGGGGGTCGCAGATACGCAGTATTTT. As protein: CASSHSGGVADTQYF.

J is TRBJ2-7 and V is TRBV4-2, with unresolved D. CDR1 and CDR2 (germline): LGHNA, YNFKEQ. The CDR3 has 12 amino acids. Trimming took 0 bases from V and 5 from J, leaving 5 bases between them. The CDR3 here is CASSQDINEQYF. The CDR3 DNA is TGTGCCAGCAGCCAAGATATCAACGAGCAGTACTTC.